Following are 7 T cell receptor beta chains from one sample sequenced in a study of beta chain features in type 1 diabetes. Sequencing targeted expressed TCRB transcripts, as all isolated RNA had been reverse transcribed. TCRdb's copy holds only in-frame clones and misses some; the assay was immunoSEQ multiplex PCR. The table includes 360,000 or so clones, about 20% detected once. Specimen: naive CD4+ T cells from blood. These TCRs come from a woman under 30 in good health.

The chain links TRBV5-1 to TRBJ2-4, with D tentatively TRBD2 (5 bases). V gave up 1 base and J gave up 6 bases, with 8 bases separating them. Germline V CDR1 and CDR2: SGHRS, YFSETQ. There are 13 residues in the CDR3. DNA of the CDR3: TGCGCCAGCAGCTTGTGGGAGCGAAACATTCAGTACTTC. Amino acids: CASSLWERNIQYF.

Only a few counts were recorded for this clone. The gene calls are TRBV7-2 and TRBJ2-5; D may be TRBD1 (5 bases). Germline values: CDR1 SGHTA, CDR2 FQGNSA. The CDR3 covers 12 residues. V was shortened by 5 bases and J by 11 bases, with 15 bases between the two germline ends. The CDR3 nucleotides are TGTGCCAGCAGCCTAAGGGGATCGGAGCAGTACTTC. This sequence encodes CASSLRGSEQYF.

This clone was counted between two and nine times. The genes are TRBV2 and TRBJ2-2, with D possibly matching TRBD2 (5 bases). The V and J ends lost 6 bases and 4 bases respectively, with 15 bases between them. The germline V gene has CDR1 SNHLY and CDR2 FYNNEI. The CDR3 is 15 residues long. Written as DNA, the CDR3 is TGTGCCAGCAGAAGAAGGGAGTCAGGCACCGGGGAGCTGTTTTTT. Its translation: CASRRRESGTGELFF.

The CDR3 coding sequence is TGCGCCAGCAGCCAAGAATCCAGGGGCGCGAGCTATGGCTACACCTTC. Protein sequence: CASSQESRGASYGYTF. This chain connects TRBV4-3 to TRBJ1-2; D possibly corresponds to TRBD1 (6 bases). The V gene's germline CDR1 is LGHNA and CDR2 YSLEER. The CDR3 covers 16 residues. V was cut by 0 bases and J by 4 bases, with 15 bases left in between.

The rearrangement uses TRBV7-9 and TRBJ2-3; 9 bases align to TRBD1. The CDR3 is 15 residues long. J gave up 4 bases and V 5 bases, and 7 bases lay outside the gene matches. CDR1 and CDR2 from the germline V gene are SEHNR and FQNEAQ (reference sequence). For the CDR3, the DNA is TGTGCCAGCAGCACTGACAGGGGGGGCGCAGATACGCAGTATTTT. Its protein is CASSTDRGGADTQYF.

Written as DNA, the CDR3 is TGTGCCAGCAGCTTGGTGACAGGGGACCGCTACAATGAGCAGTTCTTC. This codes for CASSLVTGDRYNEQFF. The chain couples TRBV5-6 to TRBJ2-1, with 8 bases matching TRBD1. V shed 0 bases, J shed 3 bases, and the junction held 5 bases outside the gene matches. In germline, CDR1 is SGHDT, CDR2 YYEEEE. The CDR3 has 16 residues.

This clone was seen more than once but under ten times. The CDR3 reads CASRDTYEQYF. CDR3 bases: TGTGCCAGCAGAGACACCTACGAGCAGTACTTC. The chain has TRBV10-3 and TRBJ2-7; D remains ambiguous. This CDR3 contains 11 residues. Trimming took off 10 bases at V and 2 bases at J, with 9 bases between the two ends. CDR1 is ENHRY and CDR2 is SYGVKD in the germline V gene.